The 25 T cell receptor beta chains given below trace back to one sample, sequenced in a study of radiotherapy plus CTLA-4 blockade in lung cancer listed by TCRdb under 2018. The method was the immunoSEQ multiplex PCR assay. TCRdb stores this immuneACCESS table with in-frame sequences only. Part of the clones is absent; in the studies checked, under half of the shortfall reflects unresolved V genes, and no reason is known for the rest. Present in this sample are about 38,000 clones, over 65% of which were seen just once. About 8.9% of the sample rests with the top ten. This specimen was peripheral blood, taken from a patient treated with radiotherapy plus ipilimumab. These TCRs come from a human donor with non-small cell lung cancer who had stable disease on radiotherapy plus ipilimumab.

V and J are TRBV25-1 and TRBJ2-5; weak D call: TRBD2 (5 bases). Trimming stripped 2 bases from V and 4 bases from J, with 8 bases between. Germline assignment: CDR1 MGHDK and CDR2 SYGVNS. The CDR3 consists of 13 residues. CDR3 residues: CASSEEGRETQYF. In nucleotides, the CDR3 is TGTGCCAGCAGTGAAGAGGGTCGAGAGACCCAGTACTTC.

The chain carries TRBV18 and TRBJ2-7; maybe TRBD1 (5 bases). The CDR3 has 16 residues. Germline loops: CDR1 KGHSH, CDR2 LQKENI. The V end was cut by 3 bases, the J end by 2 bases, with 17 bases between. The CDR3, as DNA: TGTGCCAGCTCACCTACTCAGGGCCTACATGCCTACGAGCAGTACGTC. This gives the protein CASSPTQGLHAYEQYV.

This chain links TRBV4-1 with TRBJ2-7, with unresolved D. Germline lookup yields CDR1 MGHRA and CDR2 YSYEKL. Trimming cost V 0 bases and J 7 bases, with 13 bases left between them. The CDR3 consists of 14 residues. DNA of the CDR3: TGCGCCAGCAGCCAAGAGGCTACCTCACAGGAGCAGTACGTC. Its translation: CASSQEATSQEQYV.

In this sample, this clone turned up once. The genes are TRBV5-6 and TRBJ2-1; no firm D call. Per germline, CDR1 SGHDT and CDR2 YYEEEE. The CDR3 covers 14 residues. Trimming shortened V by 3 bases and J by 3 bases, and 10 bases separated the two germline ends. DNA for the CDR3: TGTGCCAGCAGCTACGGCGCTAACTACAATGAGCAGTTCTTC. Translated, it gives CASSYGANYNEQFF.

Details on this clone: Distinct nucleotide sequences in the sample also encode this CDR3. This sequence joins TRBV4-3 and TRBJ1-1; TRBD1 matches 8 bases. The CDR3 consists of 17 residues. Germline loops: CDR1 LGHNA, CDR2 YSLEER. V lost 2 bases to trimming and J lost 5 bases; unmatched junction nucleotides: 13. Written as DNA, the CDR3 is TGCGCCAGCAGCCAATCCCCCGGGACAGGAGTTAAGACTGAAGCTTTCTTT. Translating it yields CASSQSPGTGVKTEAFF.

This clone was picked up one time. The V and J genes are TRBV7-2 and TRBJ2-1; D is perhaps TRBD2 (7 bases). Trimming pared 2 bases from V and 0 bases from J, leaving 8 bases between. Germline loops: CDR1 SGHTA, CDR2 FQGNSA. This CDR3 has 15 amino acids. The CDR3 spells CASSLRGGSYNEQFF. As DNA, the CDR3 is TGTGCCAGCAGCTTAAGGGGGGGCTCCTACAATGAGCAGTTCTTC.

V usage is TRBV10-3 and J usage is TRBJ1-2, with a possible D match to TRBD1 (6 bases). Deletions cut 7 bases from V and 6 bases from J, with 15 bases between. CDR1 ENHRY and CDR2 SYGVKD come from the germline V gene. The CDR3 has 13 amino acids. The CDR3 here is CAITLTGRDGYTF. For the CDR3, the DNA is TGTGCCATCACCCTGACAGGCCGGGATGGCTACACCTTC.

The chain has TRBV7-8 and TRBJ1-5; D gene unclear. Trimming shortened V by 1 base and J by 5 bases, and 12 bases separated the two germline ends. The CDR3 is 15 residues long. The germline V gene has CDR1 SGHVS and CDR2 FQNEAQ. The CDR3 spells CASSLGGTRDQPQHF. The DNA of the CDR3 is TGTGCCAGCAGCTTAGGAGGAACGAGGGATCAGCCCCAGCATTTT.

This rearrangement joins TRBV5-8 to TRBJ1-2; D gene ambiguous. CDR3 length: 13 amino acids. V lost 1 base to trimming and J lost 4 bases, with 8 bases between them. Germline V gives CDR1 SGHTS, CDR2 YDEGEE. CDR3 bases: TGTGCCAGCAGCTTGCAGGTCCCCTATGGCTACACCTTC. Encoded protein: CASSLQVPYGYTF. Full variable domain (remainder filled in from reference TRBV5-8 and TRBJ1-2): EAGVTQSPTHLIKTRGQQATLRCSPISGHTSVYWYQQALGLGLQFLLWYDEGEERNRGNFPPRFSGRQFPNYSSELNVNALELEDSALYLCASSLQVPYGYTFGSGTRLTVV.

V gene TRBV5-1 combines with J gene TRBJ2-5; tentatively, D is TRBD2 (7 bases). Germline CDR1 is SGHRS and CDR2 is YFSETQ. The V gene lost 4 bases and the J gene lost 10 bases, with 20 bases spanning the gap. CDR3 size: 14 residues. The DNA for the CDR3 is TGCGCCAGCAGCCAAAGGGGGGGGGCGATAGACCAGTACTTC. Translated, it gives CASSQRGGAIDQYF.

V is TRBV7-6 and J is TRBJ1-5; possibly TRBD1 for D (6 bases). The CDR3 has 15 residues. From germline, CDR1 is SGHVS and CDR2 FNYEAQ. V was shortened by 5 bases and J by 6 bases, with 17 bases between the two germline ends. CDR3 amino acids: CASSPGQVGGQPQHF. The CDR3, as DNA: TGTGCCAGCAGCCCGGGACAAGTCGGAGGTCAGCCCCAGCATTTT.

The rearrangement joins TRBV7-9 to TRBJ2-2; 11 nucleotides match TRBD2. Germline assignment: CDR1 SEHNR and CDR2 FQNEAQ (reference sequence). This CDR3 spans 16 amino acids. V trimming: 7 bases; J trimming: 0 bases; junction bases outside the gene matches: 4. In DNA form, the CDR3 reads TGTGCCAGCACCGAACTAGCGGGGGCGAACACCGGGGAGCTGTTTTTT. This translates into CASTELAGANTGELFF.

The chain is built from TRBV28 and TRBJ1-5, with 8 positions matching TRBD1. With V trimmed by 6 bases and J by 6 bases, 16 bases remained unmatched. This CDR3 region has 17 residues. The germline CDR1 and CDR2 sequences are MDHEN and SYDVKM. The CDR3 nucleotides read TGTGCCAGCAGCTCGATGTCCTCGACAGGGGTGAGTCAGCCCCAGCATTTT. As protein: CASSSMSSTGVSQPQHF.

The genes are TRBV2 and TRBJ2-5; D may be TRBD1 (6 bases). V lost 6 bases and J lost 3, with 8 bases in between. Germline CDR1 reads SNHLY; CDR2 reads FYNNEI. There are 12 residues in the CDR3. In DNA, the CDR3 is TGTGCCAGCAGGAGGACAGAAGAGACCCAGTACTTC. Protein sequence: CASRRTEETQYF. The full variable domain, with the rest looked up from reference TRBV2 and TRBJ2-5, is EPEVTQTPSHQVTQMGQEVILRCVPISNHLYFYWYRQILGQKVEFLVSFYNNEISEKSEIFDDQFSVERPDGSNFTLKIRSTKLEDSAMYFCASRRTEETQYFGPGTRLLVL.

This sequence joins TRBV30 and TRBJ1-2; D is perhaps TRBD1 (6 bases). V was pared by 3 bases and J by 8 bases, with 16 bases between. Germline loops: CDR1 GTSNPN, CDR2 SVGIG (reference sequence). This CDR3 spans 13 amino acids. The CDR3 loop reads CAWSEGGHRGYTF. DNA of the CDR3: TGTGCCTGGAGCGAGGGGGGCCATCGGGGCTACACCTTC.

This clone was counted between two and nine times. J is TRBJ1-2 and V is TRBV4-3, with D maybe TRBD1 (5 bases). CDR1 is LGHNA and CDR2 is YSLEER in the germline V gene. V was cut by 4 bases and J by 9 bases, with 15 bases left in between. This CDR3 contains 13 residues. In DNA, the CDR3 is TGCGCCAGCAGCCTTCCTGGAGGGGATAGCTACACCTTC. Amino acid sequence: CASSLPGGDSYTF.

The CDR3 loop reads CASSRKGRANSGANVLTF. Here the CDR3 DNA reads TGTGCCAGCAGCAGAAAAGGGAGGGCCAACTCTGGGGCCAACGTCCTGACTTTC. The J gene is TRBJ2-6, the V gene TRBV28; 7 bases match TRBD2. CDR1 and CDR2 (germline): MDHEN, SYDVKM. V gave up 6 bases and J gave up 0 bases; unmatched junction bases: 11. The CDR3 loop spans 18 amino acids.

This clone has only a few counts. V usage is TRBV30 and J usage is TRBJ2-7; D gene uncertain. The CDR3 has 14 residues. The germline gives CDR1 GTSNPN, CDR2 SVGIG (reference sequence). The germline V and J ends were trimmed by 5 bases and 1 base, with 15 bases remaining between them. For the CDR3, the DNA is TGTGCCTGGTCGTTGGGCGGAGTGTCCTACGAGCAGTACTTC. Translating gives CAWSLGGVSYEQYF. Full variable domain (rest looked up from reference TRBV30 and TRBJ2-7): SQTIHQWPATLVQPVGSPLSLECTVEGTSNPNLYWYRQAAGRGLQLLFYSVGIGQISSEVPQNLSASRPQDRQFILSSKKLLLSDSGFYLCAWSLGGVSYEQYFGPGTRLTVT.

This chain joins TRBV5-4 and TRBJ1-4; D remains ambiguous. Germline V lookup: CDR1 SGHNT, CDR2 YYREEE (reference sequence). CDR3 length: 15 amino acids. V was cut by 0 bases and J by 0 bases, with 6 bases left in between. The CDR3 nucleotides read TGTGCCAGCAGCTTGGACGGTGCAACTAATGAAAAACTGTTTTTT. Amino acid sequence: CASSLDGATNEKLFF.

This rearrangement joins TRBV29-1 to TRBJ2-1, with 9 bases fitting TRBD2. Germline loops: CDR1 SQVTM, CDR2 ANQGSEA. This CDR3 contains 15 residues. With V trimmed by 1 base and J by 7 bases, 8 bases remained unmatched. The CDR3 DNA follows: TGCAGCGTTGAAGTAGCGGGAGACCGGAGGAATGAGCAGTTCTTC. It specifies CSVEVAGDRRNEQFF.

V is TRBV5-4 and J is TRBJ2-5; no clear D gene. The DNA end is more similar to TRBJ2-7, so the J call may be wrong. The CDR3 contains 14 residues. Germline V gives CDR1 SGHNT, CDR2 YYREEE (reference sequence). The CDR3 here is CASSPRPNTYEQYF. The CDR3 DNA reads as TGTGCCAGCAGCCCAAGACCGAATACCTACGAGCAGTACTTC.

J is TRBJ2-1 and V is TRBV27, with 15 nucleotides matching TRBD2. In germline, CDR1 is MNHEY, CDR2 SMNVEV (reference sequence). This CDR3 is 19 amino acids long. After removal of 6 bases from V and 3 bases from J, the junction contained 12 bases not matched to a gene. For the CDR3, the DNA is TGTGCCAGCAGGACGGGACTAGCGGGGGGTACCTTACTCTACAATGAGCAGTTCTTC. This translates into CASRTGLAGGTLLYNEQFF.

This chain uses TRBV5-1 with TRBJ2-2, with D unresolved. Trimming took off 0 bases at V and 6 bases at J, with 15 bases between the two ends. The length of the CDR3 is 16 residues. Germline V gives CDR1 SGHRS, CDR2 YFSETQ. Written as DNA, the CDR3 is TGCGCCAGCAGCTTGGGATCGACCCTTGGGTCCGGGGAGCTGTTTTTT. Protein sequence: CASSLGSTLGSGELFF.

Worth noting for this clone: One end of the junction varies from germline; a read error may be responsible. This chain links TRBV11-2 with TRBJ1-1, with 9 bases identical to TRBD1. This CDR3 spans 13 amino acids. Germline CDR1 reads SGHAT; CDR2 reads FQNNGV. CDR3 DNA: TGTGCCAGCGGTGGACAGGGGAACACTAAAGCTTTCTTT. This encodes CASGGQGNTKAFF.

This chain links TRBV19 with TRBJ1-1, with D perhaps matching TRBD1 (5 bases). This CDR3 contains 13 residues. Trimming stripped 4 bases from V and 4 bases from J, with 10 bases between. The germline V gene encodes CDR1 LNHDA and CDR2 SQIVND (reference sequence). CDR3 DNA sequence: TGTGCCAGTAGTACAGGGTCTGGCACTGAAGCTTTCTTT. Its protein product is CASSTGSGTEAFF.